Listed here are 30 T cell receptor beta chains from one sample, sequenced in a study of blood T cells in healthy people across ages. Then a second PCR, running about 6 to 11 cycles, was carried out with a sample-barcoded 5' primer and a J-beta primer mix. One entry per CDR3 protein results from TCRdb running MiXCR on the 5' RACE reads. The profile covers approximately 830,000 distinct CDR3 sequences, with roughly 60% appearing a single time and 28% taken by the ten largest. Sequenced input: blood. All receptors derive from a man aged 25-40 years in good health.

V usage is TRBV7-8 and J usage is TRBJ1-4; 7 bases align to TRBD1. The length of the CDR3 is 18 residues. CDR1 SGHVS and CDR2 FQNEAQ come from the germline V gene. The junction had 12 bases not matched to a gene; V was cut back by 3 bases and J by 2 bases. The CDR3 coding sequence is TGTGCCAGCAGCTTCGACAGGGTATTAATCTGGACTAATGAAAAACTGTTTTTT. This encodes CASSFDRVLIWTNEKLFF.

V is TRBV28 and J is TRBJ2-7, with 7 positions matching TRBD1. The closer fit of TRBJ2-5 to the DNA end suggests the J call may be wrong. Germline V gene data show CDR1 as MDHEN and CDR2 as SYDVKM. The CDR3 covers 14 residues. CDR3 sequence reads: CASRDRQGTVTQYF. DNA of the CDR3: TGTGCCAGCAGGGACCGACAGGGCACTGTGACCCAGTACTTC.

In its sample, this clonotype was seen many times. The CDR3 region has the DNA TGTGCCAGCAGTTACGGTGGGGCCAACGTCCTGACTTTC. This translates into CASSYGGANVLTF. The rearrangement links TRBV6-2 or TRBV6-3 to TRBJ2-6; D is unclear. Looked up from germline, CDR1 is MNHEY and CDR2 is SVGEGT. The V gene lost 2 bases and the J gene lost 3 bases, with 2 bases spanning the gap. The CDR3 has 13 residues.

V and J are TRBV6-2 or TRBV6-3 and TRBJ2-1; D is ambiguous. Trimming took 0 bases from V and 10 from J, leaving 7 bases between them. The CDR3 loop spans 12 amino acids. The V gene's germline CDR1 is MNHEY and CDR2 SVGEGT. CDR3 nucleotides: TGTGCCAGCAGTTACTCTGTCATCGAGCAGTTCTTC. Translation: CASSYSVIEQFF.

V and J are TRBV20-1 and TRBJ1-1, with no clear D. V lost 5 bases and J 1 base, leaving 8 bases between the germline ends. The germline V gene encodes CDR1 DFQATT and CDR2 SNEGSKA (reference sequence). This CDR3 has 12 residues. Here the CDR3 DNA reads TGCAGTGCTCTCCCAGAGAACACTGAAGCTTTCTTT. Residues: CSALPENTEAFF.

Note on this clonotype: One junction end disagrees with the germline gene, perhaps due to a read error. This chain links TRBV20-1 with TRBJ1-5, with D possibly being TRBD1 (6 bases). Germline CDR1 reads DFQATT; CDR2 reads SNEGSKA (reference sequence). The CDR3 contains 15 residues. The CDR3 DNA follows: TGCAGTGTTAGAGCAGGGGTAAGGAGCAATCAGCCCCAGCATTTT. It specifies CSVRAGVRSNQPQHF.

The chain links TRBV29-1 to TRBJ2-1, with 12 bases fitting TRBD2. Trimming at V came to 4 bases and at J to 8 bases, leaving 0 bases not matched to a gene. Germline CDR1 is SQVTM and CDR2 is ANQGSEA. The CDR3 totals 12 residues. CDR3 sequence reads: CSVASGGDEQFF. CDR3 DNA sequence: TGCAGCGTTGCTAGCGGGGGGGATGAGCAGTTCTTC.

The rearrangement joins TRBV6-5 to TRBJ2-6, with TRBD2 matching over 8 bases. The CDR3 consists of 18 residues. Germline loops: CDR1 MNHEY, CDR2 SVGAGI. V shed 2 bases, J shed 0 bases, and the junction held 6 bases outside the gene matches. CDR3 in amino acids: CASSYDGGAPSGANVLTF. As DNA, the CDR3 is TGTGCCAGCAGTTACGACGGGGGGGCCCCCTCTGGGGCCAACGTCCTGACTTTC.

In this sample, this clonotype turned up a few times. The V gene is TRBV4-2, the J gene TRBJ2-5; no reliable D call. CDR1 is LGHNA and CDR2 is YNFKEQ in the germline V gene. V was trimmed by 2 bases and J by 5 bases, leaving 18 bases between them. The CDR3 is 16 residues long. CDR3 DNA sequence: TGTGCCAGCAGCCAATTAAATTGGGGTGATCGGGAGACCCAGTACTTC. It is translated as CASSQLNWGDRETQYF.

This clonotype was counted a few times. The J gene is TRBJ2-2, the V gene TRBV9; unclear D gene. Germline CDR1 is SGDLS and CDR2 is YYNGEE. Trimming pared 4 bases from V and 4 bases from J, leaving 11 bases between. The CDR3 sequence is 14 residues long. The CDR3 DNA reads as TGTGCCAGCAGCTCAGAGGTCGGCACCGGGGAGCTGTTTTTT. Its translation: CASSSEVGTGELFF.

This chain joins TRBV2 and TRBJ2-5; D gene ambiguous. The last part of the DNA fits TRBJ2-1 better; the J call may be wrong. The CDR3 has 11 residues. Per the germline V gene, CDR1 is SNHLY and CDR2 is FYNNEI. CDR3 loop: CASIAQETQFF. CDR3 bases: TGTGCCAGCATCGCGCAAGAGACCCAGTTCTTC.

This clonotype was seen more than once but under ten times. The rearrangement joins TRBV27 to TRBJ1-2; D is unresolved. The germline V gene encodes CDR1 MNHEY and CDR2 SMNVEV (reference sequence). Trimming pared 2 bases from V and 5 bases from J, leaving 9 bases between. This CDR3 comprises 13 residues. CDR3 sequence reads: CASSLNPAYGYTF. In DNA form, the CDR3 reads TGTGCCAGCAGTTTAAACCCTGCTTATGGCTACACCTTC.

This sequence joins TRBV20-1 and TRBJ2-3; 13 bases line up with TRBD2. In germline, CDR1 is DFQATT, CDR2 SNEGSKA (reference sequence). This CDR3 has 13 amino acids. The V gene end was trimmed by 6 bases and the J gene end by 5 bases; junction bases not matched to a gene: 2. CDR3 sequence: CSAWTSGGDTQYF. CDR3 nucleotides: TGCAGTGCATGGACTAGCGGGGGAGATACGCAGTATTTT.

The J gene is TRBJ2-1, the V gene TRBV20-1, with TRBD2 matching over 8 bases. The V gene's germline CDR1 is DFQATT and CDR2 SNEGSKA (reference sequence). The CDR3 is 14 amino acids. The J segment lost 2 bases and the V segment lost 5 bases, leaving 5 bases of the junction unmatched. The CDR3 reads CSAPPSGPYNEQFF. CDR3 coding DNA: TGCAGTGCTCCACCTAGCGGGCCCTACAATGAGCAGTTCTTC.

The chain has TRBV7-2 and TRBJ1-5; D may be TRBD1 (5 bases). This CDR3 region has 15 residues. Germline assignment: CDR1 SGHTA and CDR2 FQGNSA. V was cut by 1 base and J by 4 bases, with 11 bases left in between. CDR3 in DNA: TGTGCCAGCAGCTTAGTAGGGGCGATAAATCAGCCCCAGCATTTT. It specifies CASSLVGAINQPQHF.

The V and J genes are TRBV5-1 and TRBJ2-1; TRBD1 aligns across 7 bases. In germline, CDR1 is SGHRS, CDR2 YFSETQ. Trimming cost V 5 bases and J 6 bases; bases outside gene matches: 5. CDR3 length: 13 amino acids. As DNA, the CDR3 is TGCGCCAGCAGGTCGGGGACAGCCAATGAGCAGTTCTTC. This sequence encodes CASRSGTANEQFF.

The V and J genes are TRBV6-2 or TRBV6-3 and TRBJ2-4, with D unclear. The DNA end favors TRBJ2-7, so the J call may be wrong. The CDR3 has 15 residues. Germline CDR1 is MNHEY and CDR2 is SVGEGT. Here the CDR3 DNA reads TGTGCCAGCAGTTACTTGGGTTCTGGGATCTACGAGCAGTACTTC. It is translated as CASSYLGSGIYEQYF.

This clonotype was observed a few times. This chain links TRBV20-1 with TRBJ2-6; 7 nucleotides line up with TRBD1. The CDR3 spans 16 residues. Per the germline V gene, CDR1 is DFQATT and CDR2 is SNEGSKA (reference sequence). J was trimmed by 0 bases and V by 6 bases; bases with no gene match: 8. The CDR3 loop is CSANWDSVSGANVLTF. CDR3 coding DNA: TGCAGTGCCAACTGGGACAGTGTCTCTGGGGCCAACGTCCTGACTTTC.

V gene TRBV7-2 combines with J gene TRBJ2-5, with TRBD1 matching 8 bases. The CDR3 loop spans 15 amino acids. In germline, CDR1 is SGHTA, CDR2 FQGNSA. The junction had 7 bases not matched to a gene; V was cut back by 5 bases and J by 2 bases. Here the CDR3 DNA reads TGTGCCAGCAGCCGGTGGACAGGGAAACAAGAGACCCAGTACTTC. Its translation: CASSRWTGKQETQYF.

This rearrangement joins TRBV11-2 to TRBJ2-1, with 8 bases that match TRBD1. In germline, CDR1 is SGHAT, CDR2 FQNNGV. CDR3 length: 14 residues. V lost 7 bases and J lost 4; bases outside the gene matches: 6. The DNA of the CDR3 is TGTGCCAGCAAACCGGGACAGGAGTACAATGAGCAGTTCTTC. Amino acid sequence: CASKPGQEYNEQFF.

The chain uses TRBV6-2 or TRBV6-3 and TRBJ1-2; no reliable D call. The length of the CDR3 is 13 residues. Per germline, CDR1 MNHEY and CDR2 SVGEGT. The ends were cut back, 6 bases at V and 2 bases at J, with 10 bases in the middle. The CDR3 DNA reads TGTGCCAGCAGGCCGGGTCCCAACTATGGCTACACCTTC. This translates into CASRPGPNYGYTF.

This chain links TRBV12-3 or TRBV12-4 with TRBJ1-5; weak D call: TRBD1 (5 bases). Trimming took 7 bases from V and 6 from J, leaving 19 bases between them. This CDR3 has 15 residues. The CDR3 nucleotides are TGTGCCAGCACCTTGGGGCAGGTGCTCGGTCAGCCCCAGCATTTT. Protein product: CASTLGQVLGQPQHF.

V is TRBV20-1 and J is TRBJ2-7; maybe TRBD2 (5 bases). The CDR3 covers 13 residues. The V end lost 1 base, the J end lost 2 bases, and 9 bases lay between the germline ends. Looked up from germline, CDR1 is DFQATT and CDR2 is SNEGSKA (reference sequence). The CDR3 coding sequence is TGCAGTGCTAGAGCGAGCGGACCCTACGAGCAGTACTTC. Protein: CSARASGPYEQYF.

This chain uses TRBV2 with TRBJ2-7; 7 bases are shared with TRBD1. The germline V gene has CDR1 SNHLY and CDR2 FYNNEI. This CDR3 comprises 14 residues. V lost 7 bases, J lost 0 bases, and 6 bases stayed unmatched. The CDR3 protein is CASTGQASSYEQYF. CDR3 in DNA: TGTGCCAGCACCGGACAGGCCAGCTCCTACGAGCAGTACTTC.

The rearrangement joins TRBV12-3 or TRBV12-4 to TRBJ2-1, with 7 nucleotides matching TRBD2. V lost 6 bases to trimming and J lost 6 bases; unmatched junction nucleotides: 11. This CDR3 spans 15 amino acids. The CDR3, as DNA: TGTGCCAGCAGCCGCATCCCAGGACTAGGCAATGAGCAGTTCTTC. Protein sequence: CASSRIPGLGNEQFF.

The rearrangement joins TRBV2 to TRBJ2-3, with 7 bases identical to TRBD1. The trim removed 7 bases at V and 5 bases at J, leaving 6 bases unmatched. This CDR3 comprises 13 residues. CDR1 and CDR2 (germline): SNHLY, FYNNEI. The CDR3 is CASIDRDKDTQYF. CDR3 DNA sequence: TGTGCCAGCATCGACAGGGATAAAGATACGCAGTATTTT. The variable domain in full, with the rest retrieved from reference TRBV2 and TRBJ2-3, is EPEVTQTPSHQVTQMGQEVILRCVPISNHLYFYWYRQILGQKVEFLVSFYNNEISEKSEIFDDQFSVERPDGSNFTLKIRSTKLEDSAMYFCASIDRDKDTQYFGPGTRLTVL.

V usage is TRBV10-3 and J usage is TRBJ2-5; D is uncertain. Trimming removed 4 bases at V and 5 bases at J, with 11 bases between. Germline CDR1 reads ENHRY; CDR2 reads SYGVKD. The CDR3 is 13 amino acids. The CDR3 protein is CAISGRQQETQYF. CDR3 DNA: TGTGCCATCAGTGGACGGCAGCAGGAGACCCAGTACTTC.

In DNA form, the CDR3 reads TGTGCCAGCAGCCCGCCCGGGACCCAATACAATGAGCAGTTCTTC. Translated, it gives CASSPPGTQYNEQFF. The J gene is TRBJ2-1, the V gene TRBV5-6; D could derive from TRBD1 or TRBD2 (5 bases each). The V and J ends lost 4 bases and 4 bases respectively, with 15 bases between them. This CDR3 comprises 15 residues. CDR1 and CDR2 from the germline V gene are SGHDT and YYEEEE. The whole variable domain, remainder taken from reference TRBV5-6 and TRBJ2-1, is DAGVTQSPTHLIKTRGQQVTLRCSPKSGHDTVSWYQQALGQGPQFIFQYYEEEERQRGNFPDRFSGHQFPNYSSELNVNALLLGDSALYLCASSPPGTQYNEQFFGPGTRLTVL.

The V call is TRBV6-1, the J call TRBJ1-5, with 9 bases aligning to TRBD1. Germline V gene lookup returns CDR1 MNHNS and CDR2 SASEGT. V lost 5 bases and J lost 4; bases outside the gene matches: 9. This CDR3 has 16 amino acids. CDR3 in amino acids: CASSTSGQGSNQPQHF. The CDR3, as DNA: TGTGCCAGCAGTACCTCCGGACAGGGGAGTAATCAGCCCCAGCATTTT.

This clonotype was seen more than once but under ten times. This chain joins TRBV12-3 or TRBV12-4 and TRBJ2-5, with 10 positions matching TRBD2. With 3 bases clipped from V and 5 bases from J, the junction kept 6 bases outside the gene matches. The CDR3 totals 15 residues. The CDR3 loop is CASSLLAGVTETQYF. DNA of the CDR3: TGTGCCAGCAGTTTGCTAGCGGGGGTAACGGAGACCCAGTACTTC.